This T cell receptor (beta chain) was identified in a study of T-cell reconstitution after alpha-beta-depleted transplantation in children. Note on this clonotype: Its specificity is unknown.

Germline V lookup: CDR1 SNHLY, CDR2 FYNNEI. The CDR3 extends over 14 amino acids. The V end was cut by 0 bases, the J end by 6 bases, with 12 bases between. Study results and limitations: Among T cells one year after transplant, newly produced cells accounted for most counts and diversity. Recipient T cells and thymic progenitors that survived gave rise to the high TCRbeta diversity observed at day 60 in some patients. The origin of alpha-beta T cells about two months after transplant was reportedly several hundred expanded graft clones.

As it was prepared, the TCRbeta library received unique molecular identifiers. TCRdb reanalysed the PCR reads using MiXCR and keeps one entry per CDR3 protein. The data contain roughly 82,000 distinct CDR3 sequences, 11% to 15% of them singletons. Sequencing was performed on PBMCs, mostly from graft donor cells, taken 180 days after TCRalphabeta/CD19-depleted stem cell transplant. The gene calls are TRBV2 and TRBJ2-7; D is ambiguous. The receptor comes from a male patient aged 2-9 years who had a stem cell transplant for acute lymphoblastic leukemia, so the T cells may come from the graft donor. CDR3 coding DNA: TGTGCCAGCAGTGAAGCCAGGCTAGTGGTCGAGCAGTACTTC. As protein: CASSEARLVVEQYF.